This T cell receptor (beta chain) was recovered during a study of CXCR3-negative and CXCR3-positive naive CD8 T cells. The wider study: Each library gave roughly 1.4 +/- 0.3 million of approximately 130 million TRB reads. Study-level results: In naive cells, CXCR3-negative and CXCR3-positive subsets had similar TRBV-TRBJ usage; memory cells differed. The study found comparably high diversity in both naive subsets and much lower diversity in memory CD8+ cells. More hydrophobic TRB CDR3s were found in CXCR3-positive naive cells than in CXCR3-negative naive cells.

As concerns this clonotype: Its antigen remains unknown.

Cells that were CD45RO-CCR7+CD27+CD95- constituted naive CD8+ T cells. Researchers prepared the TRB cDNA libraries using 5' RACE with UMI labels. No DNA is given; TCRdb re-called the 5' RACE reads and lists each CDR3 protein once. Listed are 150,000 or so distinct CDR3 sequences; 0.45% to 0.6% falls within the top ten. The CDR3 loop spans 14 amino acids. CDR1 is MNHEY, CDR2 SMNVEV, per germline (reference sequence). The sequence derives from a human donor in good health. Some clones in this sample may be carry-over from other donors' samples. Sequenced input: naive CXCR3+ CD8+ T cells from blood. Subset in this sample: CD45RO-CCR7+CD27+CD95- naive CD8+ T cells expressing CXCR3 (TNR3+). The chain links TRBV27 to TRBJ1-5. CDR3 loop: CASSLSPFNQPQHF.